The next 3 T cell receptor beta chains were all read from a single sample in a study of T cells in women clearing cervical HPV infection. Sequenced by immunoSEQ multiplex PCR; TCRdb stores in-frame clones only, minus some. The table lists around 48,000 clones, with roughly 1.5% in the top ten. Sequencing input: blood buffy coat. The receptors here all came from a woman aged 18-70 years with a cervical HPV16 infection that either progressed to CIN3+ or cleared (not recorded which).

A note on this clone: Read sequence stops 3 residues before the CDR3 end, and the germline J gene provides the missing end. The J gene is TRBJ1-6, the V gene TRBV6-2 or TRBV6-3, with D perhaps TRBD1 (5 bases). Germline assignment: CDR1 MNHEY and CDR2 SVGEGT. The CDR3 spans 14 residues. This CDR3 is CASSPYSGRGTLHF. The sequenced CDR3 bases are TGTGCCAGCAGCCCTTACAGCGGCCGGGGGACC.

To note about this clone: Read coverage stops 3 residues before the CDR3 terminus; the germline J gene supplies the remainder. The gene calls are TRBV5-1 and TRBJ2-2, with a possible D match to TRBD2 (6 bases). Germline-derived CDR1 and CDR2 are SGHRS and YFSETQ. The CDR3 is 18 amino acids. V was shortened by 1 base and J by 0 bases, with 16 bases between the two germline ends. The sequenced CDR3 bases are TGCGCCAGCAGCTTGTTTGGGACTGAGACCGCGAACACCGGGGAG. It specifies CASSLFGTETANTGE. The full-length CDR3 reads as CASSLFGTETANTGELFF.

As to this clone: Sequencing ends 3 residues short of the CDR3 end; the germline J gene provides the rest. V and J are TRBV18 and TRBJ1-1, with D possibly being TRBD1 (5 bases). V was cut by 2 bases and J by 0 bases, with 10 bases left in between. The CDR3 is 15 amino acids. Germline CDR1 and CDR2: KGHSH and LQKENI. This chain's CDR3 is CASSPGATMNTEAFF. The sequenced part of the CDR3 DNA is TGTGCCAGCTCACCAGGGGCCACCATGAACACTGAA. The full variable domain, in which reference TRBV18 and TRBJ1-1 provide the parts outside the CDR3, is NAGVMQNPRHLVRRRGQEARLRCSPMKGHSHVYWYRQLPEEGLKFMVYLQKENIIDESGMPKERFSAEFPKEGPSILRIQQVVRGDSAAYFCASSPGATMNTEAFFGQGTRLTVV.